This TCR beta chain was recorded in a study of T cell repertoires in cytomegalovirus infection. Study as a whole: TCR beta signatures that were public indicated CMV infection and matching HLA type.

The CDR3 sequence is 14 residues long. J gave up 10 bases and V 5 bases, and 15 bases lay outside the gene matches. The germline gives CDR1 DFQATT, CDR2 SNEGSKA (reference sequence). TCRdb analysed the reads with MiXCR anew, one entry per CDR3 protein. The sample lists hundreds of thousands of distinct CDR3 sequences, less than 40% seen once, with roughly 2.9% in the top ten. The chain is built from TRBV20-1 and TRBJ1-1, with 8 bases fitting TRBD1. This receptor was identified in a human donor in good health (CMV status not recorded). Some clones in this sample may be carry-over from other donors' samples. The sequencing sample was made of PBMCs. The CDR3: CSAPFAAGGAGAFF. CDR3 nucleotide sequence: TGCAGTGCTCCCTTCGCCGCAGGGGGCGCGGGAGCTTTCTTT.